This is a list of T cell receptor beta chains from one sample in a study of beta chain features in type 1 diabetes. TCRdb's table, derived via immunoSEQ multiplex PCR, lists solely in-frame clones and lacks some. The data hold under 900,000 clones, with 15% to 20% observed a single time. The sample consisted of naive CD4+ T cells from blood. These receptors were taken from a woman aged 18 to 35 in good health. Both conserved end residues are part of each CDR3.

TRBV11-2 CASSQGPGLAGEDTQYF
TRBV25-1 CANPLTQGGSDEAFF
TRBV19 CASSMQSGRGETQYF
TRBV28 CASSLWREGHGELFF
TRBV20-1 CSARRGDTQYF
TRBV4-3 CASSSQAASYNEQFF
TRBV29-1 CSVATLPAVGTQYF
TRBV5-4 CASTPSSGVYTGELFF
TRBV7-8 CASSSKWPSYNEQFF
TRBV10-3 CAISEGPMNIQYF
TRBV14 CASSQDSLTINEKLFF
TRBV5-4 CASSHNREEKLFF
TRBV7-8 CASSSGQDGNTIYF
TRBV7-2 CASSYIPGLAIYEQYF
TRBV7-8 CASSLSGTASRDTQYF
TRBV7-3 CASSPQERANNEQFF
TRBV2 CASTGQLKGEQFF
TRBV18 CASSRLSPGELFF
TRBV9 CASSVGGRENEQFF
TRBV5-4 CASSFAHQETQYF
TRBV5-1 CASSLALAGVGEQFF
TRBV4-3 CASSQGDGPQHF
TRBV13 CASSASLAVGGAFSYEQYF
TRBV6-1 CASSLTLSYEQYF
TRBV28 CASSFRTRALDEQFF
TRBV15 CATSMGGPYNEQFF
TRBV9 CASSVGSRNTEAFF
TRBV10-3 CAIRLAGEDEQFF
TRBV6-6 CASSVGLAQSYEQYF
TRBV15 CATSKYRSSYEQYF
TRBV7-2 CASSLGSYEQYF
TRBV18 CASSPVRGHEQFF
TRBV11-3 CASSLRAPDTQYF
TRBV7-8 CASSLVAGGPQTQYF
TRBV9 CASSVNSYDTDTQYF
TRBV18 CASSAPGLLGETQYF
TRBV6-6 CASTRRSYNEQFF
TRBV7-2 CASSLDRGRATYEQYF
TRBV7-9 CASSSRLAIGNEQFF
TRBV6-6 CASGGAYNEQFF
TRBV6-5 CATKRGQYYNEQFF
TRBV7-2 CASSLRLAGDYEQYF
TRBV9 CASSAAGGAYEQYF
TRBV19 CASRFREGGPQQFF
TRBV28 CASSRGPYEQYF
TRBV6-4 CASSPDINRDIRFGYTF